This TCR beta chain was retrieved from a study of OX40 agonist ivuxolimab in advanced cancers. Study at large: Prior therapy, whether anti-PD-1, anti-PD-L1 or anti-CTLA-4, was allowed, and approximately 40% had some. Three patients, one with hepatocellular carcinoma and two with cutaneous melanoma, responded partially.

Patients with a history of autoimmune disease or on systemic immunosuppression were excluded. Study results and limitations: On average, a greater number of expanded clones characterised CD8+ T cells relative to CD4+.

Sequenced by immunoSEQ multiplex PCR; TCRdb stores in-frame clones only, minus some. The sample consists of some 83,000 clones, roughly nine tenths of them appearing once. With respect to this clone: Antigen unknown.

This sequence was found in an adult with an advanced solid tumor such as melanoma, head and neck, liver or kidney cancer. The specimen comprised CD4+ or CD8+ T cells sorted from blood, sampled in a trial of the OX40 agonist ivuxolimab.

In DNA form, the CDR3 reads TGTGCCAGCAGCAACAGGGAACCCAATCAGCCCCAGCATTTT. It codes for CASSNREPNQPQHF. The chain employs TRBV27 and TRBJ1-5, with a possible D match to TRBD1 (6 bases). The germline gives CDR1 MNHEY, CDR2 SMNVEV (reference sequence). V dropped 6 bases and J dropped 3 bases, with 12 bases sitting between them. There are 14 residues in the CDR3.